The entry below gives a single TCR beta chain sequence along with its context. This specimen belongs to a study of blood T cell repertoires in COVID-19. On the study more broadly: Acute and convalescent COVID-19 samples came from the United States, Italy and Spain. Nucleic acid was either cDNA or gDNA, and it came from T cells, B-cell-depleted T cells, or PBMCs.

J was trimmed by 4 bases and V by 4 bases; bases with no gene match: 7. The CDR3 runs 15 residues. Germline CDR1 is SGDLS and CDR2 is YYNGEE. In the original workflow: Estimates of nucleated cell counts were drawn from the amplification of reference gene primers. The protocol was immunoSEQ multiplex PCR, while the TCRdb copy is restricted to in-frame clones and leaves out a portion. V and J calls and clone size come straight from that table; D and trimming were deduced from the DNA. The sample consists of 70,000 to 75,000 clones, 90% of them appearing once. The source of this sequence is a human donor in a cohort sampled during active COVID-19. The sequencing input was peripheral blood. V usage is TRBV9 and J usage is TRBJ2-7; 11 positions agree with TRBD2. The CDR3 loop reads CASSKHSGREYEQYF. DNA of the CDR3: TGTGCCAGCAGCAAACATAGCGGGAGGGAGTACGAGCAGTACTTC.